The 9 T cell receptor beta chains given below trace back to one sample, sequenced in a study of blood T cell repertoires in COVID-19. Measured with immunoSEQ multiplex PCR; TCRdb has only the in-frame clones, and not every one. The profile shows more than 200,000 clones, 83% of them singletons. What was sequenced was peripheral blood. The origin of the receptors is a woman aged 40 to 50 with active or convalescent COVID-19.

This chain uses TRBV27 with TRBJ2-1, with D possibly matching TRBD2 (6 bases). The CDR3 has 14 residues. Germline lookup yields CDR1 MNHEY and CDR2 SMNVEV (reference sequence). The V and J ends lost 5 bases and 4 bases respectively, with 12 bases between them. The CDR3: CASSTPTRYNEQFF. As DNA, the CDR3 is TGTGCCAGCAGTACCCCGACTAGATACAATGAGCAGTTCTTC.

This clone was detected only a few times. The rearrangement links TRBV25-1 to TRBJ2-1, with 9 bases matching TRBD1. Germline assignment: CDR1 MGHDK and CDR2 SYGVNS. V shed 5 bases and J 0 bases; nucleotides not matched to a gene: 5. This CDR3 comprises 16 residues. CDR3 DNA: TGTGCCAGCAGTCCCGGGACAGGGATCTCCTACAATGAGCAGTTCTTC. Residues: CASSPGTGISYNEQFF.

This chain uses TRBV6-2 or TRBV6-3 with TRBJ1-1; the match to TRBD1 covers 7 bases. The germline CDR1 and CDR2 sequences are MNHEY and SVGEGT. There are 15 residues in the CDR3. The trim removed 3 bases at V and 1 base at J, leaving 5 bases unmatched. CDR3 protein: CASSYIGQANTEAFF. DNA of the CDR3: TGTGCCAGCAGTTATATAGGACAGGCGAACACTGAAGCTTTCTTT.

This chain connects TRBV24-1 to TRBJ2-3, with 7 bases fitting TRBD2. This CDR3 is built from 15 residues. The V segment lost 5 bases and the J segment 5 bases; nucleotides outside the gene matches: 9. Germline CDR1 is KGHDR and CDR2 is SFDVKD. In DNA, the CDR3 is TGTGCCACCAGTGTTGGTCTAGCGGCAGTAGATACGCAGTATTTT. Translating it yields CATSVGLAAVDTQYF.

The CDR3 nucleotides are TGTGCCAGCAGCTTAGTGTCACTAGCGGGAGTCCCCGGGGAGCTGTTTTTT. Its translation: CASSLVSLAGVPGELFF. The rearrangement links TRBV7-6 to TRBJ2-2; TRBD2 agrees at 11 bases. CDR1 is SGHVS, CDR2 FNYEAQ, per germline. This CDR3 comprises 17 residues. V shed 1 base and J 6 bases; nucleotides not matched to a gene: 7.

The genes are TRBV4-3 and TRBJ2-7, with 7 bases aligning to TRBD1. Germline V CDR1 and CDR2: LGHNA, YSLEER. V gave up 3 bases and J gave up 4 bases; unmatched junction bases: 6. The CDR3 runs to 14 residues. CDR3 in amino acids: CASSHGTVAYEQYF. The CDR3 DNA reads TGCGCCAGCAGCCACGGGACAGTCGCATACGAGCAGTACTTC.

The rearrangement links TRBV14 to TRBJ1-2; no clear D. With 0 bases removed from V and 6 bases from J, the gap between germline ends came to 5 bases. Germline-derived CDR1 and CDR2 are SGHDN and FVKESK. This CDR3 is 12 amino acids long. In nucleotides, the CDR3 is TGTGCCAGCAGCCAAGAGAGGAATGGCTACACCTTC. Amino acids: CASSQERNGYTF.

This clone was observed a single time. Here the CDR3 reads CASSPTDRRNSPLHF. CDR3 coding DNA: TGTGCCAGCAGCCCAACGGACAGGCGTAATTCACCCCTCCACTTT. The chain is built from TRBV9 and TRBJ1-6, with TRBD1 matching over 7 bases. This CDR3 is built from 15 residues. Per germline, CDR1 SGDLS and CDR2 YYNGEE. The junction had 7 bases not matched to a gene; V was cut back by 4 bases and J by 6 bases.

The rearrangement uses TRBV24-1 and TRBJ1-2, with TRBD1 as a possible D gene (6 bases). The CDR3 covers 15 residues. Germline assignment: CDR1 KGHDR and CDR2 SFDVKD. Trimming took off 10 bases at V and 4 bases at J, with 21 bases between the two ends. The CDR3 DNA sequence: TGTGCCACATCCGAAGGGAGGCGGGGGCTCTATGGCTACACCTTC. Translated, it gives CATSEGRRGLYGYTF.